This record covers a single T cell receptor beta chain. Its target is unknown. This specimen belongs to a study of CD8 T cells in ankylosing spondylitis. The study's findings and limits: A motif in TCR beta, a set of about eight highly homologous variants, appeared characteristic of ankylosing spondylitis blood. CD8+ disease-linked clones were present at relatively low frequencies in blood. It was reported that disease-linked clones were significantly enriched in matched ankylosing spondylitis synovial fluid.

The CDR3 is 16 residues long. Trimming shortened V by 0 bases and J by 0 bases, and 9 bases separated the two germline ends. Germline CDR1 SGDLS, CDR2 YYNGEE. Making use of molecular barcodes, quantitative 5'-RACE generated TCR beta libraries. TCRdb reprocessed the 5' RACE reads via MiXCR and lists one record per CDR3 protein. The sample includes around 120,000 distinct CDR3 sequences, 24% of them seen just once. Sequencing input: synovial fluid, either unsorted or a sorted T cell fraction (not recorded which). The clonotype originates from a male donor with ankylosing spondylitis. The chain has TRBV9 and TRBJ1-4; perhaps TRBD1 as D (6 bases). The CDR3 spells CASSVVEGATNEKLFF. The CDR3 region has the DNA TGTGCCAGCAGCGTAGTTGAGGGGGCAACTAATGAAAAACTGTTTTTT.